This T cell receptor beta chain was sequenced in a study of post-analysis software for immune sequencing data. Overall study context: Some patients lacked subtype; others had relapsing-remitting, secondary progressive or progressive-relapsing disease.

CDR1 is MNHNS and CDR2 is SASEGT in the germline V gene. This CDR3 has 18 amino acids. cDNA libraries for TCR beta contained unique molecular identifiers. There were roughly 0.95 to 11 million T cells, and about half a million cDNA molecules came from them. TCRdb fed the PCR reads into MiXCR, producing one record per CDR3 protein. In the table there are around 190,000 distinct CDR3 sequences, 25% to 35% of which are singletons. Comment on this clonotype: Its antigen is as yet unknown. This may stem from a read error, because a much larger clone lies one nucleotide away.

The study's findings and limits: TRBV5-6, TRBV5-1 and TRBV20-1 belonged to a set of roughly five TRBV segments that were more frequent in patients than controls. Batch-matched samples strongly co-clustered by F measure. Controls' normalized Chao1 diversity significantly exceeded that of multiple sclerosis patients.

The rearrangement joins TRBV6-1 to TRBJ2-5; D unclear. The sequence was obtained from a girl aged 2-17 years with multiple sclerosis. Material: blood. Written as DNA, the CDR3 is TGTGCCAGCAAGGACCCACGAAAGAGAGACATGTTACAAGAGTCCCAGTACTTC. Its translation: CASKDPRKRDMLQESQYF.